One sample yielded the 9 T cell receptor beta chains listed below, sequenced in a study of identifying expanded T cells in peripheral blood. The table came from immunoSEQ multiplex PCR; TCRdb's copy has only in-frame clones and leaves some out. The sample shows 90,000 to 120,000 clones, 85% to 90% of them seen only once. Source material: blood. The receptors shown here come from a person aged 18 to 75 in good health.

The rearrangement uses TRBV5-4 and TRBJ2-7, with a tentative D call TRBD1 (6 bases). Germline lookup yields CDR1 SGHNT and CDR2 YYREEE (reference sequence). V was cut by 5 bases and J by 5 bases, with 20 bases left in between. CDR3 length: 15 amino acids. CDR3 DNA sequence: TGTGCCAGCAGGCGCATGACAGGAGGTGGGGACGAGCAGTACTTC. This sequence encodes CASRRMTGGGDEQYF.

The chain links TRBV30 to TRBJ1-6; D not certain. The germline V gene has CDR1 GTSNPN and CDR2 SVGIG (reference sequence). V was clipped by 4 bases and J by 3 bases, with 7 bases between them. This CDR3 is 13 amino acids long. CDR3 protein: CAWKEFYNSPLHF. CDR3 sequence (DNA): TGTGCCTGGAAGGAGTTCTATAATTCACCCCTCCACTTT.

The rearrangement joins TRBV5-1 to TRBJ2-7; D might be TRBD2 (5 bases). Germline lookup yields CDR1 SGHRS and CDR2 YFSETQ. Trimming cost V 0 bases and J 6 bases, with 22 bases left between them. The CDR3 runs to 17 residues. This CDR3 is CASSLGPRGFSSSEQYF. For the CDR3, the DNA is TGCGCCAGCAGCTTGGGGCCTCGAGGGTTTTCGTCTTCCGAGCAGTACTTC.

This clone came up once. The chain's CDR3 is CASSLHGQGSNEKLFF. The CDR3 DNA reads as TGTGCCAGCAGCCTACACGGACAGGGATCTAATGAAAAACTGTTTTTT. The rearrangement links TRBV7-2 to TRBJ1-4, with 8 nucleotides matching TRBD1. J gave up 3 bases and V 5 bases, and 8 bases lay outside the gene matches. Germline loops: CDR1 SGHTA, CDR2 FQGNSA. The CDR3 runs to 16 residues.

J is TRBJ2-7 and V is TRBV7-2, with 7 bases identical to TRBD1. J lost 0 bases, V lost 5 bases, and 7 bases had no gene match. Germline V gene sequence: CDR1 SGHTA, CDR2 FQGNSA. The CDR3 is 15 residues long. The CDR3 here is CASSGPGQPSYEQYF. CDR3 DNA: TGTGCCAGCAGCGGACCGGGACAGCCCTCCTACGAGCAGTACTTC.

In regard to this clone: An end of the junction does not agree with germline; a read error may underlie this. V and J are TRBV6-5 and TRBJ1-2, with D maybe TRBD1 (5 bases). The germline V gene has CDR1 MNHEY and CDR2 SVGAGI. The CDR3 has 13 amino acids. CDR3 in amino acids: CATSYPGPYGYTF. CDR3 bases: TGTGCCACCAGTTACCCGGGGCCCTATGGCTACACCTTC.

This chain joins TRBV4-3 and TRBJ1-6, with D unresolved. V lost 0 bases and J 6 bases, leaving 15 bases between the germline ends. In germline, CDR1 is LGHNA, CDR2 YSLEER. This CDR3 contains 17 residues. The CDR3 region is CASSQDYHSLTNSPLHF. The DNA for the CDR3 is TGCGCCAGCAGCCAAGATTATCACAGCCTTACTAATTCACCCCTCCACTTT.

The gene calls are TRBV27 and TRBJ1-5; TRBD1 might be the D (5 bases). Trimming removed 0 bases at V and 6 bases at J, with 15 bases between. Germline CDR1 reads MNHEY; CDR2 reads SMNVEV (reference sequence). The CDR3 has 16 amino acids. CDR3: CASSLSGWGVGQPQHF. CDR3 sequence (DNA): TGTGCCAGCAGTTTATCAGGATGGGGGGTTGGTCAGCCCCAGCATTTT.

This clone was detected only once. The rearrangement joins TRBV6-1 to TRBJ1-5; TRBD1 aligns across 7 bases. The CDR3 is made up of 17 amino acids. CDR1 MNHNS and CDR2 SASEGT come from the germline V gene. V lost 2 bases, J lost 6 bases, and 13 bases stayed unmatched. The CDR3 protein is CASSESGGFSFGQPQHF. Here the CDR3 DNA reads TGTGCCAGCAGTGAATCAGGGGGATTCTCCTTTGGTCAGCCCCAGCATTTT.